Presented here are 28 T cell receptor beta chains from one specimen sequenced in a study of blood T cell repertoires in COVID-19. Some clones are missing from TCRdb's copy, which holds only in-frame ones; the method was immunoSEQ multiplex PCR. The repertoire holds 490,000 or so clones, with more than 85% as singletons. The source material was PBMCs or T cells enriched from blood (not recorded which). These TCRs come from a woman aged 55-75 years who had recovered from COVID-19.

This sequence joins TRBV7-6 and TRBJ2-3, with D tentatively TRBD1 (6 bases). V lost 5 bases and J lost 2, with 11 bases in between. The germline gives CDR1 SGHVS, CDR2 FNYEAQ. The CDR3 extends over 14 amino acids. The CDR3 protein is CASSAGVFTDTQYF. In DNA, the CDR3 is TGTGCCAGCAGCGCAGGGGTCTTCACAGATACGCAGTATTTT.

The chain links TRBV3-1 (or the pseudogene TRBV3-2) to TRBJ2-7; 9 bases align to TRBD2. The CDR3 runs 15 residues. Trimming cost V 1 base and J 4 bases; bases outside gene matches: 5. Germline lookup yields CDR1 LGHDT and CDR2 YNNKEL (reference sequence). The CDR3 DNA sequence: TGTGCCAGCAGCCAAGGAGGCGGGGGGGATTACGAGCAGTACTTC. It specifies CASSQGGGGDYEQYF.

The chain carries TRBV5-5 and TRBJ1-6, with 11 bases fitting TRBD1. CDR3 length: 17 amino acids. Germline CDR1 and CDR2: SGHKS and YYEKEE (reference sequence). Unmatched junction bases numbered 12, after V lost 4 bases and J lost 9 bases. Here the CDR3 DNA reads TGTGCCAGCAGCCCCGTGCTGGACAGGGGGCGAACTTCACCCCTCCACTTT. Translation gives CASSPVLDRGRTSPLHF.

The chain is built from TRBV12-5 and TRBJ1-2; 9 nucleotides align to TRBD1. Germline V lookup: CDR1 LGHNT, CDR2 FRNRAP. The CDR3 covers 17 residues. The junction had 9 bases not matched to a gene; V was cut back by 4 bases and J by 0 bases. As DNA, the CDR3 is TGTGCTAGTGGTTACGGCCAGAGGACAGGGGCTAACTATGGCTACACCTTC. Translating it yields CASGYGQRTGANYGYTF.

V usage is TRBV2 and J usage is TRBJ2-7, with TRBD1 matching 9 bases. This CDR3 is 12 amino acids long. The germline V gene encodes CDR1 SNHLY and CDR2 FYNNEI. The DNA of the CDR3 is TGTGCCAGCACCACGGACAGGGGAGCGGTCGAGGTC. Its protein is CASTTDRGAVEV.

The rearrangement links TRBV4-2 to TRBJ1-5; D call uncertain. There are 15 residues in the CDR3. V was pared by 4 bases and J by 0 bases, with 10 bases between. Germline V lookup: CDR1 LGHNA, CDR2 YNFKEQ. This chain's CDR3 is CASSRGLYSNQPQHF. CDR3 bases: TGTGCCAGCAGCCGAGGACTGTATAGCAATCAGCCCCAGCATTTT.

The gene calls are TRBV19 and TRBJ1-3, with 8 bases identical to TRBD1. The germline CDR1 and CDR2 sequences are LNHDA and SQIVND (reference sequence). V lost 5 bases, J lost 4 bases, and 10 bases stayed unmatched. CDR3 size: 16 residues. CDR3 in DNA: TGTGCCAGTAGTTCCTCCTACAGGGGGTCAGGAAACACCATATATTTT. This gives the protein CASSSSYRGSGNTIYF.

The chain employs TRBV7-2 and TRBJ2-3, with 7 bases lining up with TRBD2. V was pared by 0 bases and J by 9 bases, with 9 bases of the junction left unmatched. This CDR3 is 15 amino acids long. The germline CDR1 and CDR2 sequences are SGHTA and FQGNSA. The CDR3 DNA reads TGTGCCAGCAGCTTAGCAACTAGCGCCAGAAGGACGCAGTATTTT. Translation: CASSLATSARRTQYF.

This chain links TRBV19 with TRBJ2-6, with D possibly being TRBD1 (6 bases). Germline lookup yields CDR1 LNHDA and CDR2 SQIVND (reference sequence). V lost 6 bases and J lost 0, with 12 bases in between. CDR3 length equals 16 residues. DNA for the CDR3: TGTGCCAGTAGAACGGACAGTACCTCTGGGGCCAACGTCCTGACTTTC. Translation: CASRTDSTSGANVLTF.

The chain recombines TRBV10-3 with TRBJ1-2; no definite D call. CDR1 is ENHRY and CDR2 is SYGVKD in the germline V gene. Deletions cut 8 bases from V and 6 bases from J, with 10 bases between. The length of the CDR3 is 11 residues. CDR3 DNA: TGTGCCATCGCCGGACTAGATGGCTACACCTTC. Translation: CAIAGLDGYTF.

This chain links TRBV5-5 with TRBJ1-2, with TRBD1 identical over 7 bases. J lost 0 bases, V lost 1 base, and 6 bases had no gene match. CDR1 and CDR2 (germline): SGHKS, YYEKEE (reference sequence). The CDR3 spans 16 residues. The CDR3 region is CASSLTGAPSNYGYTF. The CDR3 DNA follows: TGTGCCAGCAGCTTGACAGGGGCCCCCTCTAACTATGGCTACACCTTC. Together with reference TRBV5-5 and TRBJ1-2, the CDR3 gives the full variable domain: DAGVTQSPTHLIKTRGQQVTLRCSPISGHKSVSWYQQVLGQGPQFIFQYYEKEERGRGNFPDRFSARQFPNYSSELNVNALLLGDSALYLCASSLTGAPSNYGYTFGSGTRLTVV.

CDR3 protein: CASSLGGTGSTDTQYF. In nucleotides, the CDR3 is TGTGCCAGCAGTTTAGGTGGGACAGGGAGCACAGATACGCAGTATTTT. This rearrangement joins TRBV28 to TRBJ2-3; TRBD1 agrees at 9 bases. The trim removed 2 bases at V and 0 bases at J, leaving 3 bases unmatched. The CDR3 has 16 amino acids. Germline assignment: CDR1 MDHEN and CDR2 SYDVKM.

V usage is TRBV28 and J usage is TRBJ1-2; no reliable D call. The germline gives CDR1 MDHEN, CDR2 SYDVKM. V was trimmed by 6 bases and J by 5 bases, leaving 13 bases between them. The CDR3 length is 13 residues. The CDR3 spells CASSIRGPYGYTF. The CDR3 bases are TGTGCCAGCAGCATAAGAGGGCCTTATGGCTACACCTTC.

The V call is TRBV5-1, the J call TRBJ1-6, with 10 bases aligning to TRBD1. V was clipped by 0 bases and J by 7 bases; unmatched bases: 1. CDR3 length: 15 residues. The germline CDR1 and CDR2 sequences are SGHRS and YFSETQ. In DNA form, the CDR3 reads TGCGCCAGCAGCTTGGAGGGACAGGGGAATTCACCCCTCCACTTT. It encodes CASSLEGQGNSPLHF.

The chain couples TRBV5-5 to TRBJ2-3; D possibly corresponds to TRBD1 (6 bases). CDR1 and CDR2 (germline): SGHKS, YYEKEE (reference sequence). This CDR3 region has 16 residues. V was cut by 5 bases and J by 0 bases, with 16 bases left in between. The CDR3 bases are TGTGCCAGCAGACTCATTTGGGGGCCCAGCACAGATACGCAGTATTTT. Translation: CASRLIWGPSTDTQYF.

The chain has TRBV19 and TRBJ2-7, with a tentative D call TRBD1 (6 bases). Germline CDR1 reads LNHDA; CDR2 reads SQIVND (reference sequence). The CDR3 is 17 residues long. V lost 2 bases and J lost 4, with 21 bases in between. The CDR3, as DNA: TGTGCCAGTAGTATAAGGGGCCCAACAGGGCCCGGGTACGAGCAGTACTTC. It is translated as CASSIRGPTGPGYEQYF. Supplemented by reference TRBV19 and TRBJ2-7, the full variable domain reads DGGITQSPKYLFRKEGQNVTLSCEQNLNHDAMYWYRQDPGQGLRLIYYSQIVNDFQKGDIAEGYSVSREKKESFPLTVTSAQKNPTAFYLCASSIRGPTGPGYEQYFGPGTRLTVT.

DNA for the CDR3: TGTGCCAGCAGCAAGAGCCAACAGGGGGAATGGTACTATGGCTACACCTTC. This encodes CASSKSQQGEWYYGYTF. J is TRBJ1-2 and V is TRBV21-1; TRBD1 is the table's D call and was not checked against the DNA. TRBV21-1 counts as a pseudogene. The CDR3 runs 17 residues.

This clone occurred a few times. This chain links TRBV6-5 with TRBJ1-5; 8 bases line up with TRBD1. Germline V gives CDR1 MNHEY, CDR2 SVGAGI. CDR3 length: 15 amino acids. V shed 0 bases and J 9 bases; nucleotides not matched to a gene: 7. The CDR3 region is CASSYSGQGLGPQHF. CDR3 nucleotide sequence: TGTGCCAGCAGTTACTCCGGACAGGGCCTTGGGCCCCAGCATTTT.

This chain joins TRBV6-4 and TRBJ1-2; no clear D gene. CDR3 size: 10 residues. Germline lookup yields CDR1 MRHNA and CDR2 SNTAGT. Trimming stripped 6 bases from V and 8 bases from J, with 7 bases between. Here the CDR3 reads CASSPRGYTF. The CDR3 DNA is TGTGCCAGCAGCCCCCGGGGCTACACCTTC.

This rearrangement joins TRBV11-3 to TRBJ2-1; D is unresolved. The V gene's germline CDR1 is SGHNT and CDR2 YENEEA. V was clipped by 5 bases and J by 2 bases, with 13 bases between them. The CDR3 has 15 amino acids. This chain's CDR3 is CASSRESFPYNEQFF. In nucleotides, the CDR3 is TGTGCCAGCAGCCGAGAGAGTTTCCCCTACAATGAGCAGTTCTTC.

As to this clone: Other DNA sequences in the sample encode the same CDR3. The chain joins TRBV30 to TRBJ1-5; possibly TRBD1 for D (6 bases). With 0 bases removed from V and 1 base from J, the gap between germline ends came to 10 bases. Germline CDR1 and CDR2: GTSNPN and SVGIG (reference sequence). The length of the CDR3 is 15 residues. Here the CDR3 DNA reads TGTGCCTGGAGTGTAAGGGGGTTAAGCAATCAGCCCCAGCATTTT. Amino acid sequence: CAWSVRGLSNQPQHF.

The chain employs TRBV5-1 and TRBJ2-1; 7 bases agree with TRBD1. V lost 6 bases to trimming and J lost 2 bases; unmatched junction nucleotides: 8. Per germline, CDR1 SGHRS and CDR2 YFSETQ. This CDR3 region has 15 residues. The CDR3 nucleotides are TGCGCCAGCAACTTCGGGACAGAGACCTACAATGAGCAGTTCTTC. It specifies CASNFGTETYNEQFF.

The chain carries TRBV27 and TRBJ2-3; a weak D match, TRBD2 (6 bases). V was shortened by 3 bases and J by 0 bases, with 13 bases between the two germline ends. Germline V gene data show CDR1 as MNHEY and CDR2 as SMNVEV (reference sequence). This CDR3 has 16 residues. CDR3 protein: CASSLLSGPSTDTQYF. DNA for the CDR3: TGTGCCAGCAGTTTGTTGAGCGGGCCTAGCACAGATACGCAGTATTTT.

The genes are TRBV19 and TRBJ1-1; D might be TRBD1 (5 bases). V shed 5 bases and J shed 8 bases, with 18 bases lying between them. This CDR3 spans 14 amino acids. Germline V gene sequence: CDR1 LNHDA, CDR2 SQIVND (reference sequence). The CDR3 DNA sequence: TGTGCCAGTAGTTTTCCTCGTAGCCGACAGGAAGCTTTCTTT. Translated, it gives CASSFPRSRQEAFF. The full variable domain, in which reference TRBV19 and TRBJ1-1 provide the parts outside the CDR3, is DGGITQSPKYLFRKEGQNVTLSCEQNLNHDAMYWYRQDPGQGLRLIYYSQIVNDFQKGDIAEGYSVSREKKESFPLTVTSAQKNPTAFYLCASSFPRSRQEAFFGQGTRLTVV.

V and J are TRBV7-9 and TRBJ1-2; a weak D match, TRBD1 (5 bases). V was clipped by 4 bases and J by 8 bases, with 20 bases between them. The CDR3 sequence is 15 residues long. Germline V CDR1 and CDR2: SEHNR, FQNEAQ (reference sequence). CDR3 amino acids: CASSSTGLGDRGYTF. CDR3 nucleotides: TGTGCCAGCAGCTCGACCGGGTTAGGGGATAGGGGCTACACCTTC.

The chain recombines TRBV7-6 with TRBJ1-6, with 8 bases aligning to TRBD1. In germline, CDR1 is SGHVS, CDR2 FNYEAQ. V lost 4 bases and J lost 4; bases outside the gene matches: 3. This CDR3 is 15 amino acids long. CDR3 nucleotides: TGTGCCAGCAGCTCCGGGACAGGATATAATTCACCCCTCCACTTT. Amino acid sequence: CASSSGTGYNSPLHF.

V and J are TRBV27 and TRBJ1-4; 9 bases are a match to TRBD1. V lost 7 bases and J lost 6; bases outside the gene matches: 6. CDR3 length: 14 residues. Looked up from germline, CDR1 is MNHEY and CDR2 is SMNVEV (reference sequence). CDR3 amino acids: CASKRQGEDEKLFF. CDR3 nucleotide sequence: TGTGCCAGCAAAAGACAGGGGGAAGATGAAAAACTGTTTTTT. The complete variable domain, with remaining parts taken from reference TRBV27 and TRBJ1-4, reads EAQVTQNPRYLITVTGKKLTVTCSQNMNHEYMSWYRQDPGLGLRQIYYSMNVEVTDKGDVPEGYKVSRKEKRNFPLILESPSPNQTSLYFCASKRQGEDEKLFFGSGTQLSVL.

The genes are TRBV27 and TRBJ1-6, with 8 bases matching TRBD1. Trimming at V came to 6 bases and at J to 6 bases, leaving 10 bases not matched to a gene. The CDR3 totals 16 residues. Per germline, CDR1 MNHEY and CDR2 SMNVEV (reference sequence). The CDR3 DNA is TGTGCCAGCAGCTGGGGAACAGGGGGTAGTAATTCACCCCTCCACTTT. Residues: CASSWGTGGSNSPLHF.